Included here is one T cell receptor (beta chain) sequence, with context. The germline V gene encodes CDR1 SQVTM and CDR2 ANQGSEA. With 6 bases clipped from V and 4 bases from J, the junction kept 4 bases outside the gene matches. This CDR3 is 13 amino acids long. Method: immunoSEQ multiplex PCR; TCRdb's copy keeps in-frame clones and lacks some. Of 35,000 to 50,000 clones detected, around 97% appear once; the ten largest clones hold roughly 0.35%. These data belong to a study of technical replicates of blood from several donors. The TCR originated in a human donor in good health. The sample consisted of T cells isolated from PBMCs. The gene calls are TRBV29-1 and TRBJ1-2, with 11 positions matching TRBD1. DNA for the CDR3: TGCAGCGTCGGACAGGGGGCTACCTATGGCTACACCTTC. This translates into CSVGQGATYGYTF.